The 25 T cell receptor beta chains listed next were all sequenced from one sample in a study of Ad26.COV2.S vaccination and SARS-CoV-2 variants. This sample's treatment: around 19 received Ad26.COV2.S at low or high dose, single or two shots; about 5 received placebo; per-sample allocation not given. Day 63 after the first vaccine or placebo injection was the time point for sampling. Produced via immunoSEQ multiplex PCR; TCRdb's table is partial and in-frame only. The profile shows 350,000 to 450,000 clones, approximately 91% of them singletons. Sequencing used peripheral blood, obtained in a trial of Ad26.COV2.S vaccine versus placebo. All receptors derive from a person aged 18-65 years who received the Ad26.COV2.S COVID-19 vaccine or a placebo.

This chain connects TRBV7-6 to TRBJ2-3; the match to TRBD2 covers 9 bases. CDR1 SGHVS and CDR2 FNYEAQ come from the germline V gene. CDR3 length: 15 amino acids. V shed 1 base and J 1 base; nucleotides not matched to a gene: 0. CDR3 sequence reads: CASSLGTSGTDTQYF. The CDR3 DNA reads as TGTGCCAGCAGCTTAGGGACTAGCGGCACAGATACGCAGTATTTT.

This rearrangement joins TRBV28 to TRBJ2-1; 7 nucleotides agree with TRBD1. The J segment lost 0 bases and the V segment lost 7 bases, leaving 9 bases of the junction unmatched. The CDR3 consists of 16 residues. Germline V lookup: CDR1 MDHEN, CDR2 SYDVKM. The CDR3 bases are TGTGCCAGCACCCCCGCAGGGGGTTACTCCTACAATGAGCAGTTCTTC. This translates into CASTPAGGYSYNEQFF.

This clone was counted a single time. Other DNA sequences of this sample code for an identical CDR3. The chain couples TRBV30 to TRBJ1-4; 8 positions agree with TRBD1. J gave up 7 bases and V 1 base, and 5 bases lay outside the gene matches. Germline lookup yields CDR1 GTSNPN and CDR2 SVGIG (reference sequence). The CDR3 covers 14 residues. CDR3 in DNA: TGTGCCTGGAGTGGTGGACAGGGCGGTGAAAAACTGTTTTTT. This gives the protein CAWSGGQGGEKLFF.

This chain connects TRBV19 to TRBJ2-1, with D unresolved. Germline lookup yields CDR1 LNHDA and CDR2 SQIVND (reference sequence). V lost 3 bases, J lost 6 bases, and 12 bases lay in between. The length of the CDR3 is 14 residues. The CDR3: CASSIRDPPNEQFF. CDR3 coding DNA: TGTGCCAGTAGTATCCGAGATCCCCCCAATGAGCAGTTCTTC.

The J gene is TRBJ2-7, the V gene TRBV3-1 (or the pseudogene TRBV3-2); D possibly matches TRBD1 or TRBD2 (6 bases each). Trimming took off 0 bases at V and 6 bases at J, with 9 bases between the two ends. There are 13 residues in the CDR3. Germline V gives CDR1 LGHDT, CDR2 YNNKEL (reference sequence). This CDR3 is CASSQDRGGEQYF. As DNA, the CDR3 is TGTGCCAGCAGCCAAGACAGGGGAGGCGAGCAGTACTTC.

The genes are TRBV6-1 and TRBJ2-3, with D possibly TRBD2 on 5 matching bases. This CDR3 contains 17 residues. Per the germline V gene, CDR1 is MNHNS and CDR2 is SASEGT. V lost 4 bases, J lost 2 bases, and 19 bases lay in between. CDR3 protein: CASSVAPQTTFTDTQYF. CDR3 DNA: TGTGCCAGCAGTGTAGCGCCCCAAACCACCTTCACAGATACGCAGTATTTT.

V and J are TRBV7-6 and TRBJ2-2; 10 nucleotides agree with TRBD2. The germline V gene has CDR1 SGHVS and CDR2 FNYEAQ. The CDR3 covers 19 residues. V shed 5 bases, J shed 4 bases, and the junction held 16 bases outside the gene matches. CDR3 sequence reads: CASSPPNSAGGPSTGELFF. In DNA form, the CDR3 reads TGTGCCAGCAGCCCCCCGAATTCAGCGGGAGGGCCTAGCACCGGGGAGCTGTTTTTT.

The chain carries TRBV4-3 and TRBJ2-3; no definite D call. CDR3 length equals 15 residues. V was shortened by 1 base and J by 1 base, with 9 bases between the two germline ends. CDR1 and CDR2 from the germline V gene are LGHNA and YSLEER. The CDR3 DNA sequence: TGCGCCAGCAGCCAAGGGGCAAGGGGCACAGATACGCAGTATTTT. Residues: CASSQGARGTDTQYF.

The CDR3 loop reads CASTLEREGYEQYF. Written as DNA, the CDR3 is TGTGCCAGCACCCTGGAGCGGGAGGGCTACGAGCAGTACTTC. The chain carries TRBV6-5 and TRBJ2-7, with 10 bases fitting TRBD2. The CDR3 is 14 amino acids. The ends lost 7 bases at V and 3 bases at J; junction bases unmatched: 6. Germline V gene sequence: CDR1 MNHEY, CDR2 SVGAGI.

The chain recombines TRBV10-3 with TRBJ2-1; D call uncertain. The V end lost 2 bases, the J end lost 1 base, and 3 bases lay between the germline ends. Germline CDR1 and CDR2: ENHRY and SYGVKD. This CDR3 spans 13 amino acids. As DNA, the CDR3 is TGTGCCATCAGTGAGCGGTCCTACAATGAGCAGTTCTTC. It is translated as CAISERSYNEQFF.

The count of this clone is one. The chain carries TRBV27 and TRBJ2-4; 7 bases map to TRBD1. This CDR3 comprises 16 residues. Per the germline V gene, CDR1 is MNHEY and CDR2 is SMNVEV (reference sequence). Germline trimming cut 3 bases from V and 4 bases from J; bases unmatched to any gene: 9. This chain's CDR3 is CASSLFGTETKNIQYF. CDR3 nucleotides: TGTGCCAGCAGTTTGTTTGGGACAGAAACTAAAAACATTCAGTACTTC.

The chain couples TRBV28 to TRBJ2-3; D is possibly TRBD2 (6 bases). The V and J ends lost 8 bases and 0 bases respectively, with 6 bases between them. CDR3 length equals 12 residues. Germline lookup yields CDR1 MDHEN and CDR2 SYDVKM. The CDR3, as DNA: TGTGCCAGCGGAGGGAGCACAGATACGCAGTATTTT. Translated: CASGGSTDTQYF. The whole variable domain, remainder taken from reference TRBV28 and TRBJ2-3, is DVKVTQSSRYLVKRTGEKVFLECVQDMDHENMFWYRQDPGLGLRLIYFSYDVKMKEKGDIPEGYSVSREKKERFSLILESASTNQTSMYLCASGGSTDTQYFGPGTRLTVL.

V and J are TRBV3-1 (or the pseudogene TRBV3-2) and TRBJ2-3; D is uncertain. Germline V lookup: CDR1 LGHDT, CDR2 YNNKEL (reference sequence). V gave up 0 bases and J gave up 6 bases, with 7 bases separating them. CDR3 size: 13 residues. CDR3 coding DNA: TGTGCCAGCAGCCAAGAATCGCCGGATACGCAGTATTTT. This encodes CASSQESPDTQYF.

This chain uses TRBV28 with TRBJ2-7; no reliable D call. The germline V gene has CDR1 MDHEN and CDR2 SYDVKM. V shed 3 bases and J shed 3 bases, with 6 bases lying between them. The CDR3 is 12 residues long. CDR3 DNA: TGTGCCAGCAGTTTTTCACTCTACGAGCAGTACTTC. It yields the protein CASSFSLYEQYF.

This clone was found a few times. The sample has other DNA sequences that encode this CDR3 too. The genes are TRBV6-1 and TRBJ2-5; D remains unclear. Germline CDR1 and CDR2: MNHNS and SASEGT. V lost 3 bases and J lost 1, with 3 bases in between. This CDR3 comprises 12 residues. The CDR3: CASSEGQETQYF. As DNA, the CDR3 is TGTGCCAGCAGTGAGGGCCAAGAGACCCAGTACTTC.

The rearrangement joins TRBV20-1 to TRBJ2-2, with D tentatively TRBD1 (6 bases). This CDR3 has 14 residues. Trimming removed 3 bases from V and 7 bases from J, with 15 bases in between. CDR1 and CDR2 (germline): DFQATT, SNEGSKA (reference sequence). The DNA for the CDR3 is TGCAGTGCTAGTTTCTTCGGACAGAGCGGGGAGCTGTTTTTT. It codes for CSASFFGQSGELFF.

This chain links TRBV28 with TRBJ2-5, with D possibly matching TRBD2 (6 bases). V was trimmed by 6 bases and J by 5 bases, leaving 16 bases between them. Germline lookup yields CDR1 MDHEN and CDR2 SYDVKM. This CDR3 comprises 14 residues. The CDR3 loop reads CASRGGAAGETQYF. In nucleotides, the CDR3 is TGTGCCAGCAGGGGCGGCGCCGCGGGGGAGACCCAGTACTTC. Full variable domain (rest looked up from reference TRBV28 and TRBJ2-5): DVKVTQSSRYLVKRTGEKVFLECVQDMDHENMFWYRQDPGLGLRLIYFSYDVKMKEKGDIPEGYSVSREKKERFSLILESASTNQTSMYLCASRGGAAGETQYFGPGTRLLVL.

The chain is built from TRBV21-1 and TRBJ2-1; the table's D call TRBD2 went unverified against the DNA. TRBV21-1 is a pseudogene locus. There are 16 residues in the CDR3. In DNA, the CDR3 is TGTGCCAGCAGCAAAGGGCTAGCGAACTTTTACAATGAGCAGTTCTTC. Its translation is CASSKGLANFYNEQFF.

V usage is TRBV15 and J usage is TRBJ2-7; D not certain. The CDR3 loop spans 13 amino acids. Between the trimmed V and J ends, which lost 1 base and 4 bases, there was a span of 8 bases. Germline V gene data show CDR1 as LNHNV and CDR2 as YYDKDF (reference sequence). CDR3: CATSRGILYEQYF. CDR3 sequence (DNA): TGTGCCACCAGCAGAGGGATCCTGTACGAGCAGTACTTC.

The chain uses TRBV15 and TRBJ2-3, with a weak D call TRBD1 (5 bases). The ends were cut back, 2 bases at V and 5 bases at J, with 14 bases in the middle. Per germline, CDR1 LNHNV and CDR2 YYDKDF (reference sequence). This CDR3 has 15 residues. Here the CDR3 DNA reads TGTGCCACCAGCAGACGGGCAGGGCTGTTAGATACGCAGTATTTT. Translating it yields CATSRRAGLLDTQYF.

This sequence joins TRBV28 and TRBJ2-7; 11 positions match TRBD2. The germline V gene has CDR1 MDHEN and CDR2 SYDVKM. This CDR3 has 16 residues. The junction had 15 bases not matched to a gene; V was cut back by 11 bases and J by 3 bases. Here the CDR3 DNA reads TGTGCCTCGTCCGCAGGACGGACTAGCGGGTACTACGAGCAGTACTTC. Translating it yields CASSAGRTSGYYEQYF.

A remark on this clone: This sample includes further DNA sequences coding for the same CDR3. CDR3 residues: CASSLELNTEAFF. CDR3 DNA sequence: TGTGCCAGCAGCTTAGAGTTGAACACTGAAGCTTTCTTT. The rearrangement uses TRBV7-3 and TRBJ1-1; D is unclear. This CDR3 spans 13 amino acids. From germline, CDR1 is SGHTA and CDR2 FQGTGA. The V gene lost 2 bases and the J gene lost 0 bases, with 4 bases spanning the gap.

CDR3 sequence reads: CSVEAAGVNGEQFF. CDR3 nucleotide sequence: TGCAGCGTTGAGGCAGCGGGAGTAAACGGTGAGCAGTTCTTC. The chain carries TRBV29-1 and TRBJ2-1; 8 bases align to TRBD2. From germline, CDR1 is SQVTM and CDR2 ANQGSEA. Trimming took 3 bases from V and 9 from J; bases not matched to a gene: 10. This CDR3 has 14 amino acids.

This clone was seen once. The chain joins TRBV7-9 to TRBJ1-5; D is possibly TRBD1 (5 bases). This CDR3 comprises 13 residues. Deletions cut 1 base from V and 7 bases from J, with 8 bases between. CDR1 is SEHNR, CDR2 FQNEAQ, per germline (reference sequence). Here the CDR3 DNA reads TGTGCCAGCAGCTTAGAGGGGAGGCAGCCCCAGCATTTT. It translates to CASSLEGRQPQHF.

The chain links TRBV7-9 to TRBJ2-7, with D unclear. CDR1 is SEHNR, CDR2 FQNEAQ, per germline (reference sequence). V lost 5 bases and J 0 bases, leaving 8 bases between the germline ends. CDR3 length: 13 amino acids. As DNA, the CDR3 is TGTGCCAGCAGCCGGGCCTCCTCCTACGAGCAGTACTTC. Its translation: CASSRASSYEQYF.